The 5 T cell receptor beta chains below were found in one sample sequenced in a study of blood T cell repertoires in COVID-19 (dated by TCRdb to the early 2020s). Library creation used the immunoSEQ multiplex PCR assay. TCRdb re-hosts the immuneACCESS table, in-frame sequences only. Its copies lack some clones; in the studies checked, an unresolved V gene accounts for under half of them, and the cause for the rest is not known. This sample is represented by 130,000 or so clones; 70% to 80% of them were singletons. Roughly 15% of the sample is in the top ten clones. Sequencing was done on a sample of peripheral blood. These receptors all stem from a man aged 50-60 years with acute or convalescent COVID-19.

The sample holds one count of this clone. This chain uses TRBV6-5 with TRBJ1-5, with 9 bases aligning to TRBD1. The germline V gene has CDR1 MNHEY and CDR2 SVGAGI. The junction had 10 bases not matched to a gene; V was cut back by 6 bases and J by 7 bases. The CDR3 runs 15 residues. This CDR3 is CASRADRGSGQPQHF. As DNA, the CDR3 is TGTGCCAGCAGGGCAGACAGGGGGTCTGGGCAGCCCCAGCATTTT.

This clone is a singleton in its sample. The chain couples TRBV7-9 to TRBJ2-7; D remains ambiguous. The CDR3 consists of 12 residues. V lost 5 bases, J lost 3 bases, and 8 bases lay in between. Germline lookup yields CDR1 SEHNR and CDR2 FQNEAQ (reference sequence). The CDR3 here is CASSPDNYEQYF. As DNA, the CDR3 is TGTGCCAGCAGCCCTGACAACTACGAGCAGTACTTC. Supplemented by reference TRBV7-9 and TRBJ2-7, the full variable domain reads DTGVSQNPRHKITKRGQNVTFRCDPISEHNRLYWYRQTLGQGPEFLTYFQNEAQLEKSRLLSDRFSAERPKGSFSTLEIQRTEQGDSAMYLCASSPDNYEQYFGPGTRLTVT.

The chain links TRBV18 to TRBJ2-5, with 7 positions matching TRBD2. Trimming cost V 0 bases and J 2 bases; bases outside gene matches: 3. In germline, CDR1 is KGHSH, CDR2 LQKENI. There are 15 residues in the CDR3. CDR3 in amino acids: CASSPPGGQQETQYF. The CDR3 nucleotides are TGTGCCAGCTCACCACCGGGAGGGCAGCAAGAGACCCAGTACTTC.

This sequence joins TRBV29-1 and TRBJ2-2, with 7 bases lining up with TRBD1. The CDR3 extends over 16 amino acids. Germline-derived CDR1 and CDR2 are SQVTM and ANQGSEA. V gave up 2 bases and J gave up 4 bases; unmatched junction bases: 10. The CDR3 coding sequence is TGCAGCGTTGAATTTCAGAGGGGGCCGAGCACCGGGGAGCTGTTTTTT. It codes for CSVEFQRGPSTGELFF.

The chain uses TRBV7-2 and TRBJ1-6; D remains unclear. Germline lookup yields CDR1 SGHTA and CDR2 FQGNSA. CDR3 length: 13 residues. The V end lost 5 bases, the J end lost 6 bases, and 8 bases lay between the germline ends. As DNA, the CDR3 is TGTGCCAGCAGCACCCGGGGTAATTCACCCCTCCACTTT. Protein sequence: CASSTRGNSPLHF.